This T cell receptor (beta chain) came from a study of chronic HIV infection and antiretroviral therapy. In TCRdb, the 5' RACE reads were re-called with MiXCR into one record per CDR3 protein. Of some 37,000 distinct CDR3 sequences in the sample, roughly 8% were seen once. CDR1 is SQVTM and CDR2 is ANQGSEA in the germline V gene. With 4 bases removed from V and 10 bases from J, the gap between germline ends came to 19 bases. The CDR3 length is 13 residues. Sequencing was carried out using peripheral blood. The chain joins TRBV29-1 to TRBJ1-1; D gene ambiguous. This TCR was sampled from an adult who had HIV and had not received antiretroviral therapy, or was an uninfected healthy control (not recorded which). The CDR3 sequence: CSVALQTAIVAFF. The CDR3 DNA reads TGCAGCGTTGCTCTACAGACGGCGATTGTAGCTTTCTTT.